The 28 T cell receptor beta chains in this list originate from one sample, sequenced in a study of T cell changes during pregnancy in multiple sclerosis. Some clones are missing from TCRdb's copy, which holds only in-frame ones; the method was immunoSEQ multiplex PCR. The data contain 21,000 or so clones, around 90% of them singletons. Specimen: CD8+ T cells from peripheral blood mononuclear cells, collected in the second trimester of pregnancy. Receptor source: a female donor in good health, enrolled as a control in a pregnancy study.

The V gene is TRBV5-6, the J gene TRBJ1-4; 10 bases are shared with TRBD1. Germline V gene data show CDR1 as SGHDT and CDR2 as YYEEEE. J gave up 10 bases and V 4 bases, and 7 bases lay outside the gene matches. The CDR3 is 14 amino acids. CDR3 coding DNA: TGTGCCAGCAGCCCCGGGACAGGGGTTGGAAAACTGTTTTTT. Amino acid sequence: CASSPGTGVGKLFF.

J is TRBJ2-2 and V is TRBV4-3, with 8 bases aligning to TRBD1. Germline values: CDR1 LGHNA, CDR2 YSLEER. V shed 0 bases, J shed 7 bases, and the junction held 7 bases outside the gene matches. This CDR3 is built from 16 residues. This chain's CDR3 is CASSQDLDGTGGELFF. The DNA of the CDR3 is TGCGCCAGCAGCCAAGATTTGGATGGGACAGGCGGGGAGCTGTTTTTT.

The genes are TRBV6-1 and TRBJ1-2; 9 bases line up with TRBD1. Germline V gene lookup returns CDR1 MNHNS and CDR2 SASEGT. After removal of 1 base from V and 6 bases from J, the junction contained 9 bases not matched to a gene. The CDR3 has 16 amino acids. Here the CDR3 reads CASSEVGDRDFHGYTF. As DNA, the CDR3 is TGTGCCAGCAGTGAAGTAGGGGACAGGGATTTCCATGGCTACACCTTC.

The chain combines TRBV7-8 with TRBJ2-7; a weak D match, TRBD1 (6 bases). Germline V CDR1 and CDR2: SGHVS, FQNEAQ. With 2 bases removed from V and 3 bases from J, the gap between germline ends came to 14 bases. This CDR3 comprises 15 residues. CDR3 bases: TGTGCCAGCAGCTTAACCCGGACAGACTTCTACGAGCAGTACTTC. It encodes CASSLTRTDFYEQYF. Full variable domain (outside the CDR3, taken from reference TRBV7-8 and TRBJ2-7): GAGVSQSPRYKVAKRGQDVALRCDPISGHVSLFWYQQALGQGPEFLTYFQNEAQLDKSGLPSDRFFAERPEGSVSTLKIQRTQQEDSAVYLCASSLTRTDFYEQYFGPGTRLTVT.

This clone appeared once. The V call is TRBV27, the J call TRBJ2-1; 8 bases are shared with TRBD1. The CDR3 covers 15 residues. Germline V CDR1 and CDR2: MNHEY, SMNVEV (reference sequence). Trimming removed 4 bases from V and 5 bases from J; junction bases left unmatched: 7. CDR3 bases: TGTGCCAGCAGTTACCGGGACAGGAGACACAATGAGCAGTTCTTC. As protein: CASSYRDRRHNEQFF.

V and J are TRBV4-1 and TRBJ2-1; TRBD1 matches 7 bases. This CDR3 spans 14 amino acids. Trimming at V came to 3 bases and at J to 6 bases, leaving 5 bases not matched to a gene. The germline gives CDR1 MGHRA, CDR2 YSYEKL. CDR3 nucleotides: TGCGCCAGCAGCCATCCGACAGGGAGCAATGAGCAGTTCTTC. As protein: CASSHPTGSNEQFF.

This clone showed up just once. The J gene is TRBJ2-3, the V gene TRBV4-1, with no clear D. CDR1 and CDR2 (germline): MGHRA, YSYEKL. V gave up 3 bases and J gave up 2 bases, with 9 bases separating them. The CDR3 length is 14 residues. The CDR3 region has the DNA TGCGCCAGCAGCCATGCATGGGCCACAGATACGCAGTATTTT. Translating it yields CASSHAWATDTQYF.

The chain is built from TRBV25-1 and TRBJ2-4, with a weak D call TRBD2 (6 bases). Deletions cut 5 bases from V and 8 bases from J, with 22 bases between. The CDR3 totals 16 residues. The germline gives CDR1 MGHDK, CDR2 SYGVNS. The CDR3 region is CASSPRGGTGWDIQYF. The CDR3 DNA reads TGTGCCAGCAGTCCTCGGGGCGGGACGGGATGGGACATTCAGTACTTC.

The gene calls are TRBV15 and TRBJ2-7, with D perhaps TRBD2 (5 bases). The germline gives CDR1 LNHNV, CDR2 YYDKDF (reference sequence). This CDR3 contains 15 residues. Trimming took 1 base from V and 0 from J, leaving 10 bases between them. In DNA, the CDR3 is TGTGCCACCAGCAGAGCTGAGGACTCCTCCTACGAGCAGTACTTC. Protein product: CATSRAEDSSYEQYF.

This clone was detected only once. The CDR3 DNA sequence: TGTGCCAGTAGCCCCGGGACACCCCCGGATGGCTACACCTTC. Translating gives CASSPGTPPDGYTF. The chain joins TRBV19 to TRBJ1-2; possible D gene TRBD1, 6 bases. In germline, CDR1 is LNHDA, CDR2 SQIVND (reference sequence). The CDR3 runs to 14 residues. The V end was cut by 6 bases, the J end by 6 bases, with 17 bases between.

This chain links TRBV27 with TRBJ2-1, with 14 bases that match TRBD2. The CDR3 spans 16 residues. Germline V gene lookup returns CDR1 MNHEY and CDR2 SMNVEV (reference sequence). J was trimmed by 4 bases and V by 8 bases; bases with no gene match: 7. The CDR3 loop is CASGSGTSGGYNEQFF. CDR3 coding DNA: TGTGCCAGCGGGAGTGGGACTAGCGGGGGTTACAATGAGCAGTTCTTC.

The chain uses TRBV30 and TRBJ2-1; 11 bases line up with TRBD2. Germline loops: CDR1 GTSNPN, CDR2 SVGIG (reference sequence). The CDR3 runs to 15 residues. V shed 5 bases and J 7 bases; nucleotides not matched to a gene: 10. Here the CDR3 reads CAWGSGTSGSNEQFF. In DNA form, the CDR3 reads TGTGCCTGGGGTTCCGGGACTAGCGGCTCTAATGAGCAGTTCTTC.

The CDR3 region has the DNA TGCGCCAGCAGCCGAGGGAGTGCGGGTAGTTTAGGCGAGCAGTACTTC. It translates to CASSRGSAGSLGEQYF. The chain combines TRBV10-1 with TRBJ2-7; TRBD2 is a possible D gene (5 bases). Germline V gene lookup returns CDR1 WNHNN and CDR2 SYGVQD (reference sequence). The CDR3 extends over 16 amino acids. The V gene lost 6 bases and the J gene lost 6 bases, with 24 bases spanning the gap.

V usage is TRBV7-2 and J usage is TRBJ1-1, with a tentative D call TRBD1 (5 bases). Trimming stripped 6 bases from V and 4 bases from J, with 18 bases between. CDR3 size: 15 residues. The germline CDR1 and CDR2 sequences are SGHTA and FQGNSA. The CDR3 loop is CASSWDDGGSTEAFF. In DNA, the CDR3 is TGTGCCAGCAGTTGGGACGACGGGGGGAGCACTGAAGCTTTCTTT.

V is TRBV28 and J is TRBJ2-6; D is unclear. This CDR3 contains 15 residues. V gave up 3 bases and J gave up 1 base, with 7 bases separating them. CDR1 is MDHEN, CDR2 SYDVKM, per germline. The CDR3 nucleotides are TGTGCCAGCAGTTTCGAGGAATCTGGGGCCAACGTCCTGACTTTC. Protein sequence: CASSFEESGANVLTF.

The chain combines TRBV7-9 with TRBJ2-1; 7 bases are shared with TRBD2. J was trimmed by 7 bases and V by 1 base; bases with no gene match: 4. This CDR3 is built from 14 residues. Germline assignment: CDR1 SEHNR and CDR2 FQNEAQ (reference sequence). This CDR3 is CASSLGGSGNEQFF. Here the CDR3 DNA reads TGTGCCAGCAGCTTAGGTGGTAGCGGGAATGAGCAGTTCTTC.

V gene TRBV27 combines with J gene TRBJ2-7; TRBD1 is a possible D gene (7 bases). Looked up from germline, CDR1 is MNHEY and CDR2 is SMNVEV (reference sequence). V was clipped by 10 bases and J by 5 bases, with 27 bases between them. This CDR3 spans 16 amino acids. CDR3 protein: CATLDLGGPREDEQYF. The CDR3 DNA follows: TGTGCCACCCTCGACCTAGGGGGCCCCAGGGAGGACGAGCAGTACTTC.

The CDR3 spells CASGQGPDTQYF. CDR3 nucleotide sequence: TGTGCCAGCGGGCAGGGGCCAGATACGCAGTATTTT. This rearrangement joins TRBV6-1 to TRBJ2-3; D is possibly TRBD1 (6 bases). The CDR3 covers 12 residues. Deletions cut 8 bases from V and 4 bases from J, with 10 bases between. Germline CDR1 and CDR2: MNHNS and SASEGT.

The chain recombines TRBV11-2 with TRBJ2-7; D gene unclear. Germline-derived CDR1 and CDR2 are SGHAT and FQNNGV. The CDR3 has 13 amino acids. The V and J ends lost 2 bases and 2 bases respectively, with 7 bases between them. CDR3 in DNA: TGTGCCAGCAGCTTACTGGGCCCCTACGAGCAGTACTTC. This gives the protein CASSLLGPYEQYF.

V is TRBV6-1 and J is TRBJ2-3; 11 bases agree with TRBD2. Germline lookup yields CDR1 MNHNS and CDR2 SASEGT. V trimming: 7 bases; J trimming: 4 bases; junction bases outside the gene matches: 7. This CDR3 is built from 15 residues. This chain's CDR3 is CASILAGGPPDTQYF. The CDR3 coding sequence is TGTGCCAGCATATTAGCGGGGGGGCCACCAGATACGCAGTATTTT.

The chain employs TRBV5-1 and TRBJ2-3; D may be TRBD1 (6 bases). CDR1 SGHRS and CDR2 YFSETQ come from the germline V gene. Trimming shortened V by 3 bases and J by 3 bases, and 14 bases separated the two germline ends. The CDR3 has 15 amino acids. The CDR3 loop reads CASSSQTGTTDTQYF. The CDR3 region has the DNA TGCGCCAGCAGCTCTCAGACAGGAACAACAGATACGCAGTATTTT.

The chain recombines TRBV2 with TRBJ1-3; no clear D. The CDR3 totals 14 residues. The V gene's germline CDR1 is SNHLY and CDR2 FYNNEI. With 4 bases removed from V and 2 bases from J, the gap between germline ends came to 9 bases. CDR3 sequence reads: CASSGQYAGNTIYF. In DNA, the CDR3 is TGTGCCAGCAGTGGACAATATGCTGGAAACACCATATATTTT.

The J gene is TRBJ2-2, the V gene TRBV6-5; unclear D gene. Trimming took 0 bases from V and 5 from J, leaving 4 bases between them. Germline values: CDR1 MNHEY, CDR2 SVGAGI. The CDR3 length is 13 residues. CDR3 DNA: TGTGCCAGCAGTTACTCGAGAACCGGGGAGCTGTTTTTT. Residues: CASSYSRTGELFF.

On this clone itself: The junction does not match germline at one end; this may be a read error. DNA of the CDR3: TGCGCCAGCAGCCAAGAGGGGGCGAACTCTGAAGCTTTCTTT. It encodes CASSQEGANSEAFF. The chain employs TRBV4-3 and TRBJ1-1, with a weak D call TRBD1 (6 bases). Germline V gene sequence: CDR1 LGHNA, CDR2 YSLEER. The CDR3 consists of 14 residues.

This sequence joins TRBV7-2 and TRBJ1-1; 8 bases are a match to TRBD1. The trim removed 0 bases at V and 4 bases at J, leaving 1 base unmatched. This CDR3 contains 14 residues. The germline gives CDR1 SGHTA, CDR2 FQGNSA. The CDR3 region has the DNA TGTGCCAGCAGCTTAGCGACAGGGGTCACTGAAGCTTTCTTT. Translating it yields CASSLATGVTEAFF.

The chain combines TRBV9 with TRBJ1-6; TRBD1 agrees at 9 bases. CDR1 and CDR2 from the germline V gene are SGDLS and YYNGEE. J lost 6 bases, V lost 3 bases, and 7 bases had no gene match. The CDR3 is 16 residues long. The CDR3 spells CASSGQQGALNSPLHF. In nucleotides, the CDR3 is TGTGCCAGCAGCGGACAACAGGGGGCCCTTAATTCACCCCTCCACTTT.

The chain joins TRBV30 to TRBJ1-1; TRBD1 matches at 11 bases. Germline V gene data show CDR1 as GTSNPN and CDR2 as SVGIG (reference sequence). Germline trimming cut 1 base from V and 11 bases from J; bases unmatched to any gene: 6. The CDR3 extends over 13 amino acids. The CDR3 sequence is CAWSDWTGGLAFF. CDR3 sequence (DNA): TGTGCCTGGAGTGATTGGACAGGGGGCTTGGCTTTCTTT.

The chain recombines TRBV5-1 with TRBJ2-1, with D hard to call. Germline V gives CDR1 SGHRS, CDR2 YFSETQ. V was clipped by 0 bases and J by 3 bases, with 19 bases between them. This CDR3 contains 18 residues. The CDR3 DNA sequence: TGCGCCAGCAGCTTGGGAGCCCCCATTGGGCCAAACTACAATGAGCAGTTCTTC. Translating it yields CASSLGAPIGPNYNEQFF.